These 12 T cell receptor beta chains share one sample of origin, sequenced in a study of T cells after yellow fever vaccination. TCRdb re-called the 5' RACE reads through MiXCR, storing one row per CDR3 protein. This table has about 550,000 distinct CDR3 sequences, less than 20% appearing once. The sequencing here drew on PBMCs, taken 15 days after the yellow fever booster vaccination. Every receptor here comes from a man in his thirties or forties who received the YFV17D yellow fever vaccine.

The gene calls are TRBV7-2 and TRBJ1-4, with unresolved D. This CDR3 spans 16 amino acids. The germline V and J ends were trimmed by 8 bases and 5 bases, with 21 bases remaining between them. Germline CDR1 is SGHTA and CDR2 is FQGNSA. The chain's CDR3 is CASAAQSSRSNEKLFF. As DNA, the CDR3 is TGTGCCAGCGCCGCCCAATCGTCCAGGTCGAATGAAAAACTGTTTTTT. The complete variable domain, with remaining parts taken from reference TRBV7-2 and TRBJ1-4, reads GAGVSQSPSNKVTEKGKDVELRCDPISGHTALYWYRQSLGQGLEFLIYFQGNSAPDKSGLPSDRFSAERTGGSVSTLTIQRTQQEDSAVYLCASAAQSSRSNEKLFFGSGTQLSVL.

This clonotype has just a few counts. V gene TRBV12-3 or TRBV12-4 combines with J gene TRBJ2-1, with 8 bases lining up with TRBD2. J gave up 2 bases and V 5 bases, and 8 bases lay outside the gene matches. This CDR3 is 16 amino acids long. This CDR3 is CASSPGGAGAYNEQFF. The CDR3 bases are TGTGCCAGCAGTCCCGGTGGAGCGGGGGCCTACAATGAGCAGTTCTTC.

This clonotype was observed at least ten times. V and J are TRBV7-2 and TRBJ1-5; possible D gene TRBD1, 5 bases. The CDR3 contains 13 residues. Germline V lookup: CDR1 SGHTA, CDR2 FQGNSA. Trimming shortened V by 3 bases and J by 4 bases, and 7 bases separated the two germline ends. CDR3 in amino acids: CASSLGVNQPQHF. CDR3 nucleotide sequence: TGTGCCAGCAGCTTGGGGGTGAATCAGCCCCAGCATTTT.

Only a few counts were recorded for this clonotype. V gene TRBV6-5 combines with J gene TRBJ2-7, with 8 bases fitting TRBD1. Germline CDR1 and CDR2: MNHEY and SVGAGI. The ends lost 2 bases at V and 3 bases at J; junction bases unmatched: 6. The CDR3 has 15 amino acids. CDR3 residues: CASSYQQGVVYEQYF. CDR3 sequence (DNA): TGTGCCAGCAGTTACCAACAGGGGGTCGTCTACGAGCAGTACTTC.

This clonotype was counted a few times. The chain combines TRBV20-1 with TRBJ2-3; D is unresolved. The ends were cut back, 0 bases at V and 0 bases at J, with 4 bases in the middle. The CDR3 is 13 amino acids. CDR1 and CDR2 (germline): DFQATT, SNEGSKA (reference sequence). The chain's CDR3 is CSAREISTDTQYF. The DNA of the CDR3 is TGCAGTGCTAGAGAGATCAGCACAGATACGCAGTATTTT.

The CDR3 nucleotides read TGCAGTGCTAGAGACCCGGCGATCGGAATCGATGAGCAGTTCTTC. Residues: CSARDPAIGIDEQFF. The V call is TRBV20-1, the J call TRBJ2-1; no definite D call. The CDR3 is 15 residues long. Germline V CDR1 and CDR2: DFQATT, SNEGSKA (reference sequence). V dropped 0 bases and J dropped 8 bases, with 17 bases sitting between them.

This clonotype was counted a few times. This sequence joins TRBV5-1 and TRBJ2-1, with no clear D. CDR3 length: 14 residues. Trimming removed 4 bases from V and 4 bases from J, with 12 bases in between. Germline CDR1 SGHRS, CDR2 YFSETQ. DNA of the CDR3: TGCGCCAGCAGCCGTGCCATAGGGTACAATGAGCAGTTCTTC. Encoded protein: CASSRAIGYNEQFF.

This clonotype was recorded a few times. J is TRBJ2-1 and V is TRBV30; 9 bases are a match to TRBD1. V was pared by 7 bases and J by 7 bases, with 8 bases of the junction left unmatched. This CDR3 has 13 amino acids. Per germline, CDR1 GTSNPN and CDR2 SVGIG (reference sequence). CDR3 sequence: CALNRDRANEQFF. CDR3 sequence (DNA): TGTGCCTTGAACCGGGACAGGGCGAATGAGCAGTTCTTC. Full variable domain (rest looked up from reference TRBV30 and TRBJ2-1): SQTIHQWPATLVQPVGSPLSLECTVEGTSNPNLYWYRQAAGRGLQLLFYSVGIGQISSEVPQNLSASRPQDRQFILSSKKLLLSDSGFYLCALNRDRANEQFFGPGTRLTVL.

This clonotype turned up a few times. The CDR3: CASSAASGTSSYEQYF. The CDR3 DNA reads as TGTGCCAGCAGCGCAGCCTCCGGGACTAGCTCCTACGAGCAGTACTTC. The chain has TRBV7-8 and TRBJ2-7; 8 nucleotides match TRBD2. The CDR3 consists of 16 residues. Germline V gene data show CDR1 as SGHVS and CDR2 as FQNEAQ. V was pared by 5 bases and J by 0 bases, with 9 bases of the junction left unmatched.

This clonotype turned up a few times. CDR3 sequence reads: CASSGGELAKNIQYF. The CDR3 bases are TGTGCCAGCTCAGGGGGCGAATTGGCCAAAAACATTCAGTACTTC. The chain carries TRBV10-3 and TRBJ2-4; TRBD1 matches 8 bases. V lost 10 bases to trimming and J lost 1 base; unmatched junction nucleotides: 9. The CDR3 length is 15 residues. In germline, CDR1 is ENHRY, CDR2 SYGVKD.

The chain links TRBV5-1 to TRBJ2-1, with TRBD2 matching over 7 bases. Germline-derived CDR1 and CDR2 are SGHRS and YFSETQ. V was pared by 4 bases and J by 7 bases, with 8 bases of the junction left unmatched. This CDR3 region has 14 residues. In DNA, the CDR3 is TGCGCCAGCAGCGGGGAACTAGCGCGGAATGAGCAGTTCTTC. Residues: CASSGELARNEQFF.

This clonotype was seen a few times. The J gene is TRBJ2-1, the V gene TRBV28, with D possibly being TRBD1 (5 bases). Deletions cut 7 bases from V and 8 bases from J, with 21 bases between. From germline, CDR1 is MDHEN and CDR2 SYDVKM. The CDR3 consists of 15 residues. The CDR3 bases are TGTGCCAGCATTGGGTGGGGTCAGGGCAGCGATGAGCAGTTCTTC. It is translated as CASIGWGQGSDEQFF.